The clone carrying this TCR beta chain occurred many times. As yet, its antigen is unknown. This CDR3 has 13 amino acids. The V end was cut by 4 bases, the J end by 5 bases, with 12 bases between. CDR1 is MNHEY, CDR2 SVGEGT, per germline. The cohort's ophthalmopathy patients, a group with duration under 3 months, had a Clinical Activity Score of at least 3 and a NOSPECS grade of at least 4. Amplification yielded TCR beta CDR3 regions, with RNA transcripts as the source. The HTBI set primed first-round TCR CDR3 RT-PCR. MiXCR, run by TCRdb on the multiplex PCR reads, gives a single entry per CDR3 protein. This sample has some 500,000 distinct CDR3 sequences; around 22% occur once, and the top ten carry roughly 12%. The data are from a study of T cells in Graves' hyperthyroidism and ophthalmopathy. General study points: Blood shared most expanded thyroid clonotypes above 0.001.

The V and J genes are TRBV6-2 or TRBV6-3 and TRBJ2-7; possibly TRBD1 for D (6 bases). This TCR came from a woman younger than 45 with Graves' ophthalmopathy. The specimen sequenced was blood. The CDR3 here is CASSSAQGNEQYF. The CDR3 DNA reads as TGTGCCAGCAGTTCAGCGCAGGGGAACGAGCAGTACTTC.